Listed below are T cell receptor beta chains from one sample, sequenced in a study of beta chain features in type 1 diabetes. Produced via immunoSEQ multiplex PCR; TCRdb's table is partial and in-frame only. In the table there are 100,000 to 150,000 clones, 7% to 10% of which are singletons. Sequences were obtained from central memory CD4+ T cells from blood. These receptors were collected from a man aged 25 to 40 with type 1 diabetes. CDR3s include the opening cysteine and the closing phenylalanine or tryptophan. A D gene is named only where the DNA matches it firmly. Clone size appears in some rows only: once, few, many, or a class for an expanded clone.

CDR3aa: CASSLESGDFDNEQFF
CDR3nt: TGTGCCAGCAGCTTAGAATCAGGGGATTTCGACAATGAGCAGTTCTTC
d_gene: .
j_gene: TRBJ2-1
abundance: .
v_gene: TRBV11-3

CDR3aa: CASSLGATGGYEQYF
CDR3nt: TGTGCCAGCAGCTTAGGGGCCACAGGGGGCTACGAGCAGTACTTC
d_gene: TRBD1
j_gene: TRBJ2-7
abundance: .
v_gene: TRBV7-9

CDR3aa: CASSITGADGYTF
CDR3nt: TGTGCCAGCAGTATAACAGGAGCCGATGGCTACACCTTC
d_gene: .
j_gene: TRBJ1-2
abundance: .
v_gene: TRBV27

CDR3aa: CASSSGQGVYYGYTF
CDR3nt: TGCGCCAGCAGCTCGGGACAGGGGGTTTACTATGGCTACACCTTC
d_gene: TRBD1
j_gene: TRBJ1-2
abundance: .
v_gene: TRBV5-1

CDR3aa: CASSPSGGKWDEQFF
CDR3nt: TGTGCCAGCAGCCCTAGCGGGGGGAAATGGGATGAGCAGTTCTTC
d_gene: TRBD2
j_gene: TRBJ2-1
abundance: .
v_gene: TRBV7-6

CDR3aa: CASSQGRDTEAFF
CDR3nt: TGTGCCAGCAGCCAAGGTCGGGACACTGAAGCTTTCTTT
d_gene: .
j_gene: TRBJ1-1
abundance: few
v_gene: TRBV4-2

CDR3aa: CASSQEAGKYEQYF
CDR3nt: TGTGCCAGCAGCCAAGAAGCGGGCAAGTACGAGCAGTACTTC
d_gene: .
j_gene: TRBJ2-7
abundance: .
v_gene: TRBV4-2

CDR3aa: CSVASTGGRGYTF
CDR3nt: TGCAGCGTTGCCTCGACAGGGGGCCGTGGCTACACCTTC
d_gene: TRBD1
j_gene: TRBJ1-2
abundance: .
v_gene: TRBV29-1

CDR3aa: CASSLDFYTGELFF
CDR3nt: TGTGCCAGCAGCTTAGACTTCTACACCGGGGAGCTGTTTTTT
d_gene: .
j_gene: TRBJ2-2
abundance: .
v_gene: TRBV7-3

CDR3aa: CASSSAGTSSDEQYF
CDR3nt: TGTGCCAGCAGTTCAGCCGGGACTAGCTCCGACGAGCAGTACTTC
d_gene: TRBD2
j_gene: TRBJ2-7
abundance: .
v_gene: TRBV5-4

CDR3aa: CASRYTGSSAFF
CDR3nt: TGTGCCAGCAGGTATACAGGGAGTAGCGCTTTCTTT
d_gene: .
j_gene: TRBJ1-1
abundance: .
v_gene: TRBV2

CDR3aa: CASSPLGEGEMVGYTF
CDR3nt: TGTGCCAGCAGTCCCCTCGGGGAGGGGGAGATGGTTGGCTACACCTTC
d_gene: .
j_gene: TRBJ1-2
abundance: few
v_gene: TRBV27

CDR3aa: CATSRDRWGTGNQPQHF
CDR3nt: TGTGCCACCAGCAGAGATCGGTGGGGCACGGGCAATCAGCCCCAGCATTTT
d_gene: .
j_gene: TRBJ1-5
abundance: few
v_gene: TRBV15

CDR3aa: CASSLSMNTEAFF
CDR3nt: TGTGCCAGCAGCTTAAGCATGAACACTGAAGCTTTCTTT
d_gene: .
j_gene: TRBJ1-1
abundance: few
v_gene: TRBV7-2

CDR3aa: CASSAGGRGHGNTIYF
CDR3nt: TGTGCCAGCAGCGCAGGGGGCAGGGGGCATGGAAACACCATATATTTT
d_gene: TRBD1
j_gene: TRBJ1-3
abundance: few
v_gene: TRBV9

CDR3aa: CASSPGQLSTDTQYF
CDR3nt: TGTGCCAGCTCACCGGGGCAGCTTAGCACAGATACGCAGTATTTT
d_gene: .
j_gene: TRBJ2-3
abundance: .
v_gene: TRBV18

CDR3aa: CASSLWGVQETQYF
CDR3nt: TGTGCCAGCAGCCTGTGGGGGGTCCAAGAGACCCAGTACTTC
d_gene: .
j_gene: TRBJ2-5
abundance: .
v_gene: TRBV7-2

CDR3aa: CAATGGAPFGVDEQFF
CDR3nt: TGTGCCGCGACCGGGGGGGCCCCCTTCGGTGTGGATGAGCAGTTCTTC
d_gene: .
j_gene: TRBJ2-1
abundance: few
v_gene: TRBV21-1

CDR3aa: CASSAFSGSYEQYF
CDR3nt: TGTGCCAGCAGTGCCTTTAGCGGCTCCTACGAGCAGTACTTC
d_gene: .
j_gene: TRBJ2-7
abundance: few
v_gene: TRBV28

CDR3aa: CASSVQGSRYGYTF
CDR3nt: TGTGCCAGCAGTGTACAGGGATCTCGGTATGGCTACACCTTC
d_gene: .
j_gene: TRBJ1-2
abundance: few
v_gene: TRBV6-5

CDR3aa: CASSGDSYEQYF
CDR3nt: TGTGCCAGCAGCGGAGACAGTTACGAGCAGTACTTC
d_gene: .
j_gene: TRBJ2-7
abundance: .
v_gene: TRBV5-6

CDR3aa: CASSQATLAGGEMQYF
CDR3nt: TGTGCCAGCAGCCAAGCCACACTAGCGGGGGGTGAGATGCAGTACTTC
d_gene: TRBD2
j_gene: TRBJ2-7
abundance: .
v_gene: TRBV7-2

CDR3aa: CASSPVMNTEAFF
CDR3nt: TGTGCCAGCTCACCCGTAATGAACACTGAAGCTTTCTTT
d_gene: .
j_gene: TRBJ1-1
abundance: few
v_gene: TRBV18

CDR3aa: CASRLEIETQYF
CDR3nt: TGTGCCAGCAGATTAGAAATCGAGACCCAGTACTTC
d_gene: .
j_gene: TRBJ2-5
abundance: .
v_gene: TRBV2

CDR3aa: CASSYQVNIGHNEQFF
CDR3nt: TGTGCCAGCAGTTACCAGGTGAACATTGGGCACAATGAGCAGTTCTTC
d_gene: .
j_gene: TRBJ2-1
abundance: few
v_gene: TRBV6-5

CDR3aa: CAWSAVGQIYNSPLHF
CDR3nt: TGTGCCTGGAGTGCAGTCGGACAGATCTATAATTCACCCCTCCACTTT
d_gene: .
j_gene: TRBJ1-6
abundance: many
v_gene: TRBV30

CDR3aa: CASSETGRDHFF
CDR3nt: TGTGCCAGCAGTGAGACCGGCAGGGATCATTTCTTC
d_gene: .
j_gene: TRBJ2-1
abundance: .
v_gene: TRBV2

CDR3aa: CASRLSQVNSPLHF
CDR3nt: TGTGCCAGCAGACTCTCCCAGGTGAATTCACCCCTCCACTTT
d_gene: .
j_gene: TRBJ1-6
abundance: .
v_gene: TRBV28

CDR3aa: CASSVSAGGHEETQYF
CDR3nt: TGTGCCAGCAGCGTCTCAGCGGGGGGTCATGAAGAGACCCAGTACTTC
d_gene: TRBD2
j_gene: TRBJ2-5
abundance: .
v_gene: TRBV9

CDR3aa: CASSGGLNNEQFF
CDR3nt: TGTGCCAGCAGCGGCGGGCTCAACAATGAGCAGTTCTTC
d_gene: .
j_gene: TRBJ2-1
abundance: few
v_gene: TRBV7-3

CDR3aa: CASSGTGTGRSYNEQFF
CDR3nt: TGTGCCAGCAGTGGGACAGGGACAGGGCGCTCCTACAATGAGCAGTTCTTC
d_gene: TRBD1
j_gene: TRBJ2-1
abundance: few
v_gene: TRBV6-1

CDR3aa: CASSGTLDSSANTGELFF
CDR3nt: TGTGCCAGCAGCGGGACACTGGACAGCTCCGCGAACACCGGGGAGCTGTTTTTT
d_gene: .
j_gene: TRBJ2-2
abundance: .
v_gene: TRBV5-6

CDR3aa: CSADRETYGYTF
CDR3nt: TGCAGCGCTGACAGGGAAACCTATGGCTACACCTTC
d_gene: TRBD1
j_gene: TRBJ1-2
abundance: many
v_gene: TRBV29-1

CDR3aa: CASSDGQDTEAFF
CDR3nt: TGCGCCAGCAGCGACGGACAGGACACTGAAGCTTTCTTT
d_gene: TRBD1
j_gene: TRBJ1-1
abundance: .
v_gene: TRBV10-1

CDR3aa: CASSVRTNNEQFF
CDR3nt: TGTGCCAGCAGCGTACGGACTAACAATGAGCAGTTCTTC
d_gene: .
j_gene: TRBJ2-1
abundance: .
v_gene: TRBV9

CDR3aa: CASSLAGGNVLETQYF
CDR3nt: TGTGCCAGCAGCTTGGCCGGGGGTAACGTTCTAGAGACCCAGTACTTC
d_gene: .
j_gene: TRBJ2-5
abundance: few
v_gene: TRBV5-8

CDR3aa: CASNQDSSPLHF
CDR3nt: TGTGCCAGCAACCAGGACAGTTCACCCCTCCACTTT
d_gene: .
j_gene: TRBJ1-6
abundance: .
v_gene: TRBV5-4

CDR3aa: CASSARSGGYAGELFF
CDR3nt: TGTGCCAGCAGTGCTCGTAGCGGGGGGTATGCCGGGGAGCTGTTTTTT
d_gene: TRBD2
j_gene: TRBJ2-2
abundance: .
v_gene: TRBV27

CDR3aa: CAWRDSFAGGLYGYTF
CDR3nt: TGTGCCTGGAGAGACTCCTTCGCGGGGGGACTCTATGGCTACACCTTC
d_gene: .
j_gene: TRBJ1-2
abundance: .
v_gene: TRBV30

CDR3aa: CATRPQGGPASSYNEQFF
CDR3nt: TGTGCCACCCGCCCACAGGGTGGGCCGGCTAGCTCCTACAATGAGCAGTTCTTC
d_gene: .
j_gene: TRBJ2-1
abundance: few
v_gene: TRBV15

CDR3aa: CASSFKQGADGNTIYF
CDR3nt: TGTGCCAGCAGCTTTAAACAGGGGGCGGATGGAAACACCATATATTTT
d_gene: TRBD1
j_gene: TRBJ1-3
abundance: few
v_gene: TRBV5-4

CDR3aa: CASSATGLPGNTIYF
CDR3nt: TGTGCCAGCAGCGCGACAGGGCTCCCTGGAAACACCATATATTTT
d_gene: TRBD1
j_gene: TRBJ1-3
abundance: few
v_gene: TRBV9

CDR3aa: CASSYRGQGTYEQYF
CDR3nt: TGTGCCAGCAGTTACCGCGGACAGGGGACCTACGAGCAGTACTTC
d_gene: TRBD1
j_gene: TRBJ2-7
abundance: few
v_gene: TRBV6-5

CDR3aa: CASSRLGGERTDTQYF
CDR3nt: TGTGCTAGCAGCCGGTTAGGGGGGGAACGCACAGATACGCAGTATTTT
d_gene: .
j_gene: TRBJ2-3
abundance: few
v_gene: TRBV7-7

CDR3aa: CASSLWAIANTGELFF
CDR3nt: TGTGCCAGCAGCTTATGGGCAATCGCGAACACCGGGGAGCTGTTTTTT
d_gene: .
j_gene: TRBJ2-2
abundance: .
v_gene: TRBV7-6

CDR3aa: CASSNGQGSYNEQFF
CDR3nt: TGCGCCAGCAGCAATGGACAGGGTTCCTACAATGAGCAGTTCTTC
d_gene: TRBD1
j_gene: TRBJ2-1
abundance: few
v_gene: TRBV5-1

CDR3aa: CASSVATRGTEAFF
CDR3nt: TGTGCCAGCAGCGTAGCTACCAGGGGCACTGAAGCTTTCTTT
d_gene: .
j_gene: TRBJ1-1
abundance: .
v_gene: TRBV9

CDR3aa: CASSSGTGSANTEAFF
CDR3nt: TGTGCCAGCAGTTCTGGGACAGGGAGTGCGAACACTGAAGCTTTCTTT
d_gene: TRBD1
j_gene: TRBJ1-1
abundance: .
v_gene: TRBV27

CDR3aa: CASSSLDFPGTDTQYF
CDR3nt: TGTGCCAGCAGCTCCCTGGACTTTCCTGGCACAGATACGCAGTATTTT
d_gene: .
j_gene: TRBJ2-3
abundance: few
v_gene: TRBV5-6

CDR3aa: CASSLGSRPYEQYF
CDR3nt: TGTGCCAGCAGCTTAGGGAGCAGACCCTACGAGCAGTACTTC
d_gene: .
j_gene: TRBJ2-7
abundance: .
v_gene: TRBV28

CDR3aa: CASSLVGGPYEQYF
CDR3nt: TGTGCCAGCAGCTTGGTCGGGGGGCCCTACGAGCAGTACTTC
d_gene: .
j_gene: TRBJ2-7
abundance: .
v_gene: TRBV5-4

CDR3aa: CASSPGQGAGQPQHF
CDR3nt: TGTGCCAGCAGCCCGGGACAGGGGGCGGGTCAGCCCCAGCATTTT
d_gene: TRBD1
j_gene: TRBJ1-5
abundance: few
v_gene: TRBV7-8

CDR3aa: CASSLGGVSSGNTIYF
CDR3nt: TGTGCCAGCAGCTTAGGGGGGGTTTCCTCTGGAAACACCATATATTTT
d_gene: .
j_gene: TRBJ1-3
abundance: .
v_gene: TRBV7-6

CDR3aa: CASSYRLLTGELFF
CDR3nt: TGTGCCAGCAGTTACCGACTCCTCACCGGGGAGCTGTTTTTT
d_gene: .
j_gene: TRBJ2-2
abundance: .
v_gene: TRBV6-6

CDR3aa: CASSPYQQGGAYEQYF
CDR3nt: TGTGCCAGCTCGCCGTATCAACAGGGGGGGGCCTACGAGCAGTACTTC
d_gene: .
j_gene: TRBJ2-7
abundance: few
v_gene: TRBV18

CDR3aa: CASSFAAGVRYEQYF
CDR3nt: TGTGCCAGCAGCTTTGCCGCCGGGGTCCGCTACGAGCAGTACTTC
d_gene: .
j_gene: TRBJ2-7
abundance: .
v_gene: TRBV5-6

CDR3aa: CSVQTGTSNYGYTF
CDR3nt: TGCAGCGTACAAACAGGGACATCAAACTATGGCTACACCTTC
d_gene: .
j_gene: TRBJ1-2
abundance: .
v_gene: TRBV29-1

CDR3aa: CASSLVGGMNTEAFF
CDR3nt: TGTGCCAGCAGCTTAGTAGGGGGAATGAACACTGAAGCTTTCTTT
d_gene: .
j_gene: TRBJ1-1
abundance: .
v_gene: TRBV7-2

CDR3aa: CASTLPAGPYEQYF
CDR3nt: TGTGCCAGCACGCTTCCGGCGGGGCCCTACGAGCAGTACTTC
d_gene: .
j_gene: TRBJ2-7
abundance: .
v_gene: TRBV6-1

CDR3aa: CASSQSGQDSEQYF
CDR3nt: TGTGCCAGCAGCCAATCCGGACAGGACAGCGAGCAGTACTTC
d_gene: TRBD1
j_gene: TRBJ2-7
abundance: few
v_gene: TRBV4-2